This note documents a single T cell receptor (beta chain) sequence. The data were taken from a study of blood T cell repertoires in COVID-19. Overall study: Nucleic acid was either cDNA or gDNA, and it came from T cells, B-cell-depleted T cells, or PBMCs.

Produced via immunoSEQ multiplex PCR; TCRdb's table is partial and in-frame only. The sample has about 80,000 clones, roughly 85% seen once; the top ten hold roughly 9.3%. Trimming pared 5 bases from V and 1 base from J, leaving 11 bases between. The CDR3 loop spans 14 amino acids. Germline values: CDR1 SGHRS, CDR2 YFSETQ. This clonotype was sampled from a middle-aged man with COVID-19, enrolled during active disease. The J gene is TRBJ2-3, the V gene TRBV5-1; the D is unclear. Sequenced material: peripheral blood. In nucleotides, the CDR3 is TGCGCCAGCAGGTCATCCCCGGGCACAGATACGCAGTATTTT. Its protein is CASRSSPGTDTQYF.